The rows below give T cell receptor beta chains drawn from one sample of a study of blood T cell repertoires in COVID-19. Method: immunoSEQ multiplex PCR; TCRdb's copy keeps in-frame clones and lacks some. The sample yields over 65,000 clones, about 89% seen once. The sequencing sample was made of peripheral blood. These receptors originate from a human donor in a cohort sampled during active COVID-19. The CDR3 runs from the conserved cysteine through the conserved F or W. The order of the fields is J gene, V gene, clone size, CDR3 protein. Rows may omit the clone size; those that give it use once, few, many or a size class.

>TRBJ1-1|TRBV6-5|.
CASRAADTEAFF
>TRBJ2-1|TRBV27|.
CASRPSGRRASYNEQFF
>TRBJ1-6|TRBV7-6|.
CASSWTGGDSPLHF
>TRBJ2-3|TRBV7-3|.
CASSPTRTDTQYF
>TRBJ2-1|TRBV27|.
CASSNHRDERKDNEQFF
>TRBJ2-2|TRBV5-1|.
CASSLRTAGARGGELFF
>TRBJ1-2|TRBV28|.
CALKENRELYGYTF
>TRBJ2-7|TRBV4-1|.
CASSQSGTGGYEQYF
>TRBJ2-7|TRBV27|.
CARIGIFYEQYF
>TRBJ1-1|TRBV4-1|.
CASSQDGSGGTEAFF
>TRBJ2-5|TRBV5-1|.
CASSPRGNGETQYF
>TRBJ2-2|TRBV9|.
CASSGRDFISGELFF
>TRBJ1-4|TRBV5-1|.
CASSYGQAQGKLFF
>TRBJ2-4|TRBV3-1/TRBV3-2|.
CASSQDGQGRNIQYF
>TRBJ1-2|TRBV27|.
CASSSGGGGYTF
>TRBJ1-1|TRBV6-5|once
CASSYSPGQNTEAFF
>TRBJ1-2|TRBV28|.
CATIIRQGGPYGYTF
>TRBJ1-1|TRBV3-1/TRBV3-2|.
CASSRTPNTEAFF
>TRBJ2-7|TRBV28|.
CASSLGGSSYEQYF
>TRBJ2-7|TRBV5-1|few
CASSLNRVSYEQYF
>TRBJ1-5|TRBV30|once
CAWSIGGQPQHF
>TRBJ2-1|TRBV5-1|.
CASSLRTSGVYNEQFF
>TRBJ1-5|TRBV25-1|.
CASSVGASNQPQHF
>TRBJ2-7|TRBV4-1|.
CASSQEDRGSYEQYF
>TRBJ2-7|TRBV27|once
CASSSHTGVDYEQYF
>TRBJ2-3|TRBV2|.
CASSEILPGLAGGGPTDTQYF
>TRBJ1-2|TRBV3-1/TRBV3-2|.
CASSQVGGVQGYTF
>TRBJ2-2|TRBV7-3|.
CASSSGTSAQGELFF
>TRBJ1-5|TRBV6-6|.
CASSTINQPQHF
>TRBJ2-5|TRBV12-5|.
CASAQGSLGTETQYF
>TRBJ2-2|TRBV28|.
CASSPITSTSGRAVVTGELFF
>TRBJ2-1|TRBV2|.
CASSPGTTYNEQFF
>TRBJ2-1|TRBV3-1/TRBV3-2|.
CASSQQGGSYNEQFF
>TRBJ2-7|TRBV6-6|once
CASVGTASYEQYF
>TRBJ1-4|TRBV23-1|.
CASPRDRGREKLFF
>TRBJ2-1|TRBV24-1|once
CATSDLSGNSYNEQFF
>TRBJ1-6|TRBV28|.
CASSPGRAPLHF
>TRBJ2-1|TRBV5-4|.
CASSQQGVRRADEQFF
>TRBJ2-2|TRBV27|.
CASNFDLRAANTGELFF
>TRBJ2-3|TRBV7-3|.
CASSSSGPTDTQYF
>TRBJ2-3|TRBV10-3|.
CAITEGASDTQYF
>TRBJ2-1|TRBV5-1|.
CASSEGGSSYNEQFF
>TRBJ2-1|TRBV29-1|.
CSVLVRGTYNEQFF
>TRBJ1-2|TRBV5-1|.
CASSLGTGIYGYTF